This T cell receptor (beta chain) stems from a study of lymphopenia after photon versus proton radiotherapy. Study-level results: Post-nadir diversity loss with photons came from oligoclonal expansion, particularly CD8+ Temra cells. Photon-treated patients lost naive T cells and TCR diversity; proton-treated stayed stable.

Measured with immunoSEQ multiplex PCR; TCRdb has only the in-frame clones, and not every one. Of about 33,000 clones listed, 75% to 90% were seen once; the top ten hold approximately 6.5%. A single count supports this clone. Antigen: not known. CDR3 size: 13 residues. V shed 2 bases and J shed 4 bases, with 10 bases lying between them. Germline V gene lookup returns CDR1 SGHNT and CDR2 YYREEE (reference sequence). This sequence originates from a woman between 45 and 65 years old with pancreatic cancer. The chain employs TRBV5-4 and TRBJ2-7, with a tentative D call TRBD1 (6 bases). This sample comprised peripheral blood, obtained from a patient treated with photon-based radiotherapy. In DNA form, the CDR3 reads TGTGCCAGCAGCTTAACCGGACAGTACGAGCAGTACTTC. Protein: CASSLTGQYEQYF.